The 5 T cell receptor beta chains below all came from one sample that was sequenced in a study of shared clonotypes between healthy human individuals. Assay used: immunoSEQ multiplex PCR; TCRdb lists only in-frame clones, some missing. The sample records around 1,000,000 clones, approximately 77% being singletons. The sequencing input was memory CD4+ T cells from PBMCs. Subset here: CD45RA-negative fraction. The origin of the receptors is a man between 18 and 35 years old in good health. Some clones in this sample may be carry-over from other donors' samples.

J is TRBJ2-7 and V is TRBV7-9; the match to TRBD1 covers 9 bases. The J segment lost 5 bases and the V segment lost 5 bases, leaving 7 bases of the junction unmatched. This CDR3 region has 14 residues. Per the germline V gene, CDR1 is SEHNR and CDR2 is FQNEAQ (reference sequence). CDR3 protein: CASSRGRTGDEQYF. The CDR3 nucleotides are TGTGCCAGCAGCCGGGGCCGGACAGGGGACGAGCAGTACTTC.

The genes are TRBV15 and TRBJ1-2; the match to TRBD1 covers 9 bases. This CDR3 contains 17 residues. The V gene end was trimmed by 0 bases and the J gene end by 2 bases; junction bases not matched to a gene: 7. Per germline, CDR1 LNHNV and CDR2 YYDKDF (reference sequence). CDR3 sequence (DNA): TGTGCCACCAGCAGAGACCGGGACAGGGCCCACAACTATGGCTACACCTTC. Translation gives CATSRDRDRAHNYGYTF.

The chain couples TRBV2 to TRBJ1-1; D call uncertain. The CDR3 has 11 amino acids. Trimming removed 4 bases at V and 10 bases at J, with 10 bases between. Per germline, CDR1 SNHLY and CDR2 FYNNEI. The CDR3 sequence is CASSVVGRAFF. Here the CDR3 DNA reads TGTGCCAGCAGTGTTGTGGGGAGAGCTTTCTTT.

The V call is TRBV5-1, the J call TRBJ2-7; D possibly matches TRBD1 or TRBD2 (6 bases each). The CDR3 covers 16 residues. Trimming took off 5 bases at V and 2 bases at J, with 20 bases between the two ends. From germline, CDR1 is SGHRS and CDR2 YFSETQ. The DNA of the CDR3 is TGCGCCAGCAGACACGGAGGGGGACTTGACCCCTACGAGCAGTACTTC. Encoded protein: CASRHGGGLDPYEQYF.

The chain couples TRBV28 to TRBJ2-5; the D gene is possibly TRBD2 (6 bases). Germline V gene lookup returns CDR1 MDHEN and CDR2 SYDVKM. The CDR3 totals 14 residues. V was trimmed by 6 bases and J by 0 bases, leaving 11 bases between them. CDR3 residues: CASSHSGDQETQYF. The CDR3 nucleotides are TGTGCCAGCAGCCACTCGGGGGACCAAGAGACCCAGTACTTC.